A single sample is the source of the 13 T cell receptor beta chains below, sequenced in a study of T cells in women clearing cervical HPV infection. Profiled with immunoSEQ multiplex PCR; TCRdb holds only in-frame clones, not every one. Its table lists some 41,000 clones. Sample: blood buffy coat. The source is a woman between 18 and 70 years old with a cervical HPV16 infection that either progressed to CIN3+ or cleared (not recorded which).

On this clone itself: Sequencing ends 3 residues short of the CDR3 end; the germline J gene provides the rest. The rearrangement uses TRBV13 and TRBJ1-1; 8 bases are shared with TRBD1. With 5 bases clipped from V and 4 bases from J, the junction kept 3 bases outside the gene matches. The V gene's germline CDR1 is PRHDT and CDR2 FYEKMQ (reference sequence). There are 13 residues in the CDR3. CDR3 in amino acids: CASSRTGRTEAFF. CDR3 DNA, as far as it was read: TGTGCCAGCAGCCGGACAGGGCGCACTGAA. The complete variable domain, with remaining parts taken from reference TRBV13 and TRBJ1-1, reads AAGVIQSPRHLIKEKRETATLKCYPIPRHDTVYWYQQGPGQDPQFLISFYEKMQSDKGSIPDRFSAQQFSDYHSELNMSSLELGDSALYFCASSRTGRTEAFFGQGTRLTVV.

Notes on this clone: The sequence runs out 3 residues before the end of the CDR3; the remainder is reconstructed from the germline J gene. The rearrangement uses TRBV2 and TRBJ2-3; the match to TRBD2 covers 9 bases. This CDR3 spans 15 amino acids. Germline lookup yields CDR1 SNHLY and CDR2 FYNNEI. V lost 2 bases and J lost 2; bases outside the gene matches: 2. Incomplete CDR3 DNA: TGTGCCAGCAGTGAAAGCGGGGGGCCCACAGATACG. Its protein is CASSESGGPTDT. The CDR3, in full, reads CASSESGGPTDTQYF.

The CDR3 region is CASSLGAGLIGELFF. CDR3 bases read: TGTGCCAGCAGCTTAGGTGCAGGGTTGATCGGGGAG. The rearrangement joins TRBV11-2 to TRBJ2-2; possibly TRBD1 for D (5 bases). The read terminates 3 residues before the CDR3 end, so the remaining end is supplied by the germline J gene. Per the germline V gene, CDR1 is SGHAT and CDR2 is FQNNGV. This CDR3 contains 15 residues. V lost 1 base to trimming and J lost 7 bases, with 13 bases between them. The full variable domain, with the rest looked up from reference TRBV11-2 and TRBJ2-2, is EAGVAQSPRYKIIEKRQSVAFWCNPISGHATLYWYQQILGQGPKLLIQFQNNGVVDDSQLPKDRFSAERLKGVDSTLKIQPAKLEDSAVYLCASSLGAGLIGELFFGEGSRLTVL.

Regarding this clone: The sequence runs out 3 residues before the end of the CDR3; the remainder is reconstructed from the germline J gene. The rearrangement links TRBV12-3 or TRBV12-4 to TRBJ2-3, with D possibly TRBD2 on 6 matching bases. V was trimmed by 6 bases and J by 1 base, leaving 14 bases between them. CDR3 length equals 15 residues. The CDR3 sequence is CASRRLVGGTDTQYF. The DNA read from the CDR3 is TGTGCCAGCAGGCGACTAGTCGGCGGCACAGATACG.

CDR3 DNA, as far as it was read: TGTGCCAGCAGCTCCGGGACAGGGGGCAAAGGGGAG. Its translation is CASSSGTGGKGE. The whole CDR3 protein is CASSSGTGGKGELFF. The chain has TRBV7-3 and TRBJ2-2, with 12 nucleotides matching TRBD1. The read halts 3 residues ahead of the CDR3 end, with the missing end drawn from the germline J gene. The CDR3 totals 15 residues. V dropped 4 bases and J dropped 8; count of bases not matched to a gene: 5. Germline-derived CDR1 and CDR2 are SGHTA and FQGTGA.

Partial CDR3 DNA: TGTGCCAGCTCACCAGGGACTACGGACATT. This translates into CASSPGTTDI. In full, the CDR3 is CASSPGTTDIQYF. The V and J genes are TRBV18 and TRBJ2-4; TRBD2 matches at 7 bases. From the germline J gene comes the end of the CDR3, since the read stops 3 residues before it. From germline, CDR1 is KGHSH and CDR2 LQKENI. CDR3 size: 13 residues. Germline trimming cut 2 bases from V and 8 bases from J; bases unmatched to any gene: 3.

As to this clone: The sequenced fragment ends 3 residues before the CDR3 boundary, so the rest is inferred from the germline J gene. The J gene is TRBJ2-2, the V gene TRBV19; 11 bases fit TRBD1. The J segment lost 7 bases and the V segment lost 4 bases, leaving 8 bases of the junction unmatched. Per the germline V gene, CDR1 is LNHDA and CDR2 is SQIVND (reference sequence). This CDR3 has 16 amino acids. CDR3 region: CASSSSGTGGGGELFF. Partial CDR3 DNA: TGTGCCAGTAGTAGTTCCGGGACAGGGGGAGGCGGGGAG.

As for this clone: The read gets to within 3 residues of the CDR3 end, and the germline J gene fills in the rest. The V gene is TRBV9, the J gene TRBJ2-7; 11 bases fit TRBD2. Per the germline V gene, CDR1 is SGDLS and CDR2 is YYNGEE. This CDR3 has 14 residues. V trimming: 4 bases; J trimming: 1 base; junction bases outside the gene matches: 1. The part of the CDR3 DNA that was read is TGTGCCAGCAGCCGGACTAGCGGGTCCTACGAG. Translated, it gives CASSRTSGSYE. The complete CDR3 sequence is CASSRTSGSYEQYF.

Regarding this clone: The read gets to within 3 residues of the CDR3 end, and the germline J gene fills in the rest. The chain joins TRBV14 to TRBJ2-1; no definite D call. This CDR3 has 17 residues. The V and J ends lost 1 base and 0 bases respectively, with 13 bases between them. Germline lookup yields CDR1 SGHDN and CDR2 FVKESK. CDR3 sequence reads: CASSQAPPLSSYNEQFF. Incomplete CDR3 DNA: TGTGCCAGCAGCCAAGCACCTCCCCTTAGCTCCTACAATGAG.

Concerning this clone: The read comes to an end 3 residues before the CDR3 does, leaving the germline J gene to fill in the end. The gene calls are TRBV28 and TRBJ1-4, with a possible D match to TRBD1 (6 bases). The length of the CDR3 is 17 residues. Trimming removed 8 bases at V and 2 bases at J, with 21 bases between. Germline CDR1 reads MDHEN; CDR2 reads SYDVKM. The CDR3 bases that were read are TGTGCCAGCCTTTTAGGGCAGGGGTCGGGGACTAATGAAAAA. Residues: CASLLGQGSGTNEK. In full, the CDR3 is CASLLGQGSGTNEKLFF. The full variable domain, with the rest looked up from reference TRBV28 and TRBJ1-4, is DVKVTQSSRYLVKRTGEKVFLECVQDMDHENMFWYRQDPGLGLRLIYFSYDVKMKEKGDIPEGYSVSREKKERFSLILESASTNQTSMYLCASLLGQGSGTNEKLFFGSGTQLSVL.

Worth noting for this clone: The read finishes 3 residues shy of the CDR3 end, and the germline J gene is used to complete it. The chain recombines TRBV11-2 with TRBJ2-3; TRBD1 aligns across 8 bases. Germline V gives CDR1 SGHAT, CDR2 FQNNGV. CDR3 length equals 15 residues. V trimming: 5 bases; J trimming: 6 bases; junction bases outside the gene matches: 10. The CDR3 here is CASSTRRGRGDTQYF. Partial CDR3 DNA: TGTGCCAGCAGCACCCGCAGGGGGCGGGGTGATACG.

Regarding this clone: With the read ending 3 residues before the CDR3 end, the germline J gene is used to fill in that end. The rearrangement links TRBV7-3 to TRBJ2-4; a possible D gene is TRBD1 (7 bases). CDR1 and CDR2 (germline): SGHTA, FQGTGA. The CDR3 spans 13 residues. Deletions cut 5 bases from V and 8 bases from J, with 13 bases between. CDR3 DNA (partial): TGTGCCAGCAGCCCGGAGGGGGCCTACATT. It specifies CASSPEGAYI. The CDR3 reads in full as CASSPEGAYIQYF.

As concerns this clone: The read stops 3 residues short of the end of the CDR3; the missing end is completed from the germline J gene. The chain recombines TRBV6-1 with TRBJ1-2; 8 nucleotides line up with TRBD1. V trimming: 0 bases; J trimming: 3 bases; junction bases outside the gene matches: 6. Per the germline V gene, CDR1 is MNHNS and CDR2 is SASEGT. CDR3 size: 16 residues. This chain's CDR3 is CASSEAFTGGYYGYTF. CDR3 DNA, as far as it was read: TGTGCCAGCAGTGAAGCGTTTACAGGGGGTTACTATGGC.